This is a list of T cell receptor beta chains from one sample in a study of regulatory T cells in long-lasting Graves disease. TCRdb used MiXCR to reprocess the multiplex PCR reads, holding one entry per CDR3 protein. The sample yields 300,000 to 400,000 distinct CDR3 sequences, 16% seen once. These same records also appear under a second study, on T cells in Graves' hyperthyroidism and ophthalmopathy.

The sequencing here drew on peripheral blood mononuclear cells (PBMCs), taken at new diagnosis, from a patient treated with antithyroid drugs. The origin of the receptors is a middle-aged man with Graves disease. CDR3s include the opening cysteine and the closing phenylalanine or tryptophan. The D gene is left open where the match is weak. Clone sizes are given selectively: once, few, many, or a class where the clone is expanded.

>TRBJ1-5|TRBV28|TRBD1|many
CASSPGQGFQPQHF
TGTGCCAGCAGTCCGGGACAGGGTTTTCAGCCCCAGCATTTT
>TRBJ2-7|TRBV20-1|-|many
CSAWAGAQYEQYF
TGCAGTGCTTGGGCAGGGGCGCAATACGAGCAGTACTTC
>TRBJ1-1|TRBV5-1|-|many
CASSLGPGGTEAFF
TGCGCCAGCAGCTTGGGTCCGGGGGGAACTGAAGCTTTCTTT
>TRBJ2-2|TRBV2|TRBD2|-
CAGLTSGVNTGELFF
TGTGCCGGGTTGACTAGCGGTGTCAACACCGGGGAGCTGTTTTTT
>TRBJ2-3|TRBV20-1|TRBD2|many
CSARDSQRGGADTQYF
TGCAGTGCTAGAGATTCCCAGCGCGGGGGGGCGGATACGCAGTATTTT
>TRBJ2-5|TRBV28|-|many
CASSLQSETQYF
TGTGCCAGCAGTCTCCAGTCAGAGACCCAGTACTTC
>TRBJ1-6|TRBV11-1|-|few
CASSRRGDNPPLHF
TGTGCCAGCAGCCGCAGAGGAGATAATCCACCCCTCCACTTT
>TRBJ2-6|TRBV6-2/TRBV6-3|TRBD1|many
CASSLRGQNSGANVLTF
TGTGCCAGCAGTTTAAGGGGACAGAACTCTGGGGCCAACGTCCTGACTTTC
>TRBJ2-5|TRBV5-1|-|-
CASRNLQGPSETQYF
TGCGCCAGCAGAAATCTTCAAGGGCCATCAGAGACCCAGTACTTC
>TRBJ1-2|TRBV2|-|many
CASSYSYGYTF
TGTGCCAGCAGTTATAGCTATGGCTACACCTTC
>TRBJ2-7|TRBV29-1|-|-
CSAGTGSYEQYF
TGCAGCGCCGGGACCGGCTCCTACGAGCAGTACTTC
>TRBJ2-6|TRBV7-9|-|many
CASSLAGRAGANVLTF
TGTGCCAGCAGCTTAGCAGGCAGGGCTGGGGCCAACGTCCTGACTTTC
>TRBJ2-1|TRBV5-1|TRBD1|many
CASSSTGGEQFF
TGCGCCAGCAGCTCGACAGGGGGCGAGCAGTTCTTC
>TRBJ1-2|TRBV2|-|many
CASRTEPNYGYTF
TGTGCCAGCAGAACGGAACCTAACTATGGCTACACCTTC
>TRBJ2-1|TRBV7-3|TRBD2|-
CASSSGLAGPDEQFF
TGTGCCAGCAGCTCGGGACTAGCGGGACCAGATGAGCAGTTCTTC
>TRBJ1-1|TRBV18|-|many
CASSTTHGKVDTEAFF
TGTGCCAGCTCAACCACCCACGGGAAGGTGGACACTGAAGCTTTCTTT
>TRBJ1-2|TRBV11-1|-|few
CASSLRQVVLYGYTF
TGTGCCAGCAGCTTACGACAGGTAGTTTTATATGGCTACACCTTC
>TRBJ2-3|TRBV5-1|TRBD2|many
CASSLVVVRGGPTDTQYF
TGCGCCAGCAGCTTGGTGGTTGTGCGGGGGGGCCCCACAGATACGCAGTATTTT
>TRBJ2-1|TRBV7-9|-|many
CASSLGLGEQFF
TGTGCCAGCAGCTTGGGTTTGGGTGAGCAGTTCTTC
>TRBJ2-5|TRBV2|-|many
CASGGPQETQYF
TGTGCCAGCGGGGGACCTCAAGAGACCCAGTACTTC
>TRBJ1-6|TRBV19|-|-
CATSRGSNSPLHF
TGTGCCACCTCACGAGGGTCGAATTCACCCCTCCACTTT
>TRBJ1-1|TRBV18|TRBD1|few
CASSPPNRGHNTEAFF
TGTGCCAGCTCACCACCGAACAGGGGGCACAACACTGAAGCTTTCTTT
>TRBJ1-5|TRBV6-1|-|-
CASSPNRDWDQPQHF
TGTGCCAGCAGTCCAAACAGGGACTGGGATCAGCCCCAGCATTTT
>TRBJ1-2|TRBV20-1|TRBD1|-
CSAPIGGGWNGYTF
TGCAGTGCTCCGATAGGAGGGGGCTGGAATGGCTACACCTTC
>TRBJ2-7|TRBV29-1|-|many
CSVAGRSSYEQYF
TGCAGCGTTGCGGGACGGAGCTCCTACGAGCAGTACTTC
>TRBJ2-5|TRBV6-1|-|-
CASSDDGAQETQYF
TGTGCCAGCAGTGACGACGGAGCCCAAGAGACCCAGTACTTC
>TRBJ1-2|TRBV12-3/TRBV12-4|TRBD1|-
CASSPPDRITIGYTF
TGTGCCAGCAGTCCTCCGGACAGGATAACTATCGGCTACACCTTC
>TRBJ2-1|TRBV18|-|many
CASSPGISEQFF
TGTGCCAGCTCACCAGGAATCAGTGAGCAGTTCTTC
>TRBJ2-7|TRBV30|TRBD2|many
CAWSFARLAGPSEQYF
TGTGCCTGGAGTTTCGCACGACTAGCGGGGCCCTCCGAGCAGTACTTC
>TRBJ2-6|TRBV28|-|many
CASSARPGLSGANVLTF
TGTGCCAGCAGCGCTCGCCCTGGACTTTCTGGGGCCAACGTCCTGACTTTC
>TRBJ1-2|TRBV7-3|-|few
CASSLTRGGKGTF
TGTGCCAGCAGCTTGACCAGGGGAGGAAAGGGAACCTTC
>TRBJ2-1|TRBV12-3/TRBV12-4|TRBD2|many
CASSLSRGLAGDIQFF
TGTGCCAGCAGCCTCTCCCGAGGACTAGCGGGGGATATACAGTTCTTC
>TRBJ2-5|TRBV6-1|-|many
CASSEETGRQETQYF
TGTGCCAGCAGTGAAGAGACAGGTCGCCAAGAGACCCAGTACTTC
>TRBJ2-5|TRBV28|-|-
CASRRAPGETQYF
TGTGCCAGCCGCCGTGCTCCAGGGGAGACCCAGTACTTC
>TRBJ2-6|TRBV5-1|TRBD1|many
CASSFPTGGSSGANVLTF
TGCGCCAGCAGCTTCCCAACAGGGGGGAGCTCTGGGGCCAACGTCCTGACTTTC
>TRBJ2-5|TRBV4-2|TRBD1|many
CASSLTGVAETQYF
TGTGCCAGCAGCCTTACAGGGGTGGCAGAGACCCAGTACTTC
>TRBJ1-5|TRBV2|TRBD1|many
CASSNRQGLAQPQHF
TGTGCCAGCAGTAACCGACAGGGGCTGGCTCAGCCCCAGCATTTT
>TRBJ2-5|TRBV20-1|-|many
CSAPISGEETQYF
TGCAGTGCTCCGATTAGCGGCGAAGAGACCCAGTACTTC
>TRBJ2-7|TRBV11-2|-|many
CASSLYYDEQYF
TGTGCCAGCAGCTTATATTACGACGAGCAGTACTTC
>TRBJ2-7|TRBV5-5|TRBD1|-
CASTPAGQGFEQYF
TGTGCCAGCACTCCGGCGGGACAGGGTTTCGAGCAGTACTTC
>TRBJ2-3|TRBV15|-|-
CATSDGGHTDTQYF
TGTGCCACCAGCGACGGGGGGCATACAGATACGCAGTATTTT
>TRBJ1-4|TRBV6-1|-|many
CASSEVRGEKLFF
TGTGCCAGCAGTGAGGTCAGGGGTGAAAAACTGTTTTTT
>TRBJ2-5|TRBV28|-|many
CASSRTGTRETQYF
TGTGCCAGCAGCCGAACAGGGACCAGGGAGACCCAGTACTTC
>TRBJ2-1|TRBV19|TRBD1|many
CATSGQGFHNEQFF
TGTGCCACCTCCGGACAGGGATTCCACAATGAGCAGTTCTTC
>TRBJ2-5|TRBV20-1|-|many
CSARRTGTETQYF
TGCAGTGCTAGACGTACAGGGACGGAGACCCAGTACTTC
>TRBJ1-6|TRBV5-1|-|-
CASSLAGASDSPLHF
TGCGCCAGCAGCTTGGCGGGGGCCAGTGATTCACCCCTCCACTTT
>TRBJ2-1|TRBV12-3/TRBV12-4|-|many
CASSRDNYNEQFF
TGTGCCAGCAGCAGGGACAACTACAATGAGCAGTTCTTC
>TRBJ1-1|TRBV28|-|many
CASSLSYTEAFF
TGTGCCAGCAGTTTAAGTTACACTGAAGCTTTCTTT
>TRBJ1-1|TRBV11-3|-|few
CATMRIGNTEAFF
TGTGCCACCATGAGGATAGGGAACACTGAAGCTTTCTTT
>TRBJ2-1|TRBV20-1|-|many
CSARGASGEVYNEQFF
TGCAGTGCTAGAGGTGCATCGGGGGAAGTGTACAATGAGCAGTTCTTC
>TRBJ1-1|TRBV18|TRBD1|many
CASSPGTGDRIEAFF
TGTGCCAGCTCACCCGGGACAGGGGATAGAATTGAAGCTTTCTTT
>TRBJ2-5|TRBV12-3/TRBV12-4|-|many
CASSFSPGGVGETQYF
TGTGCCAGCAGTTTTAGCCCAGGTGGGGTGGGGGAGACCCAGTACTTC
>TRBJ2-7|TRBV19|-|-
CASSPGYYEQYF
TGTGCCAGTAGTCCGGGATACTACGAGCAGTACTTC